The rows below give T cell receptor beta chains drawn from one sample of a study of T-cell memory formation after mild COVID-19. TCRdb fed the 5' RACE reads into MiXCR, producing one record per CDR3 protein. Here the sample spans roughly 370,000 distinct CDR3 sequences, 16% being singletons. Sequencing used PBMCs or a T cell subset sorted from them (not recorded which). These receptors originate from a man between 18 and 35 years old who had mild COVID-19 (a few samples of this study predate the infection). Cell type and time point are not known. Each CDR3 is given with its conserved first and last residue. The D gene is left open where the match is weak. Clone size is given for some rows only: seen once, a few or many times, or a class if the clone is expanded.

>once|TRBJ2-1|-|TRBV6-5
TGTGACAGCAGTTTTAGGGGATCCTACAATGAGCAGTTCTTC
CDSSFRGSYNEQFF
>-|TRBJ2-1|TRBD2|TRBV4-1
TGCGCCAGCAGCCAAGATAGCGGGGGGTACAATGAGCAGTTCTTC
CASSQDSGGYNEQFF
>-|TRBJ2-7|TRBD1|TRBV29-1
TGCAGCGTGGAGGAGGTTGGGACAGCCACGTACGAGCAGTACTTC
CSVEEVGTATYEQYF
>few|TRBJ1-6|-|TRBV5-1
TGCGCCAGCAGCTCGGCAAGTCGGGGGGATTCACCCCTCCACTTT
CASSSASRGDSPLHF
>-|TRBJ1-1|-|TRBV21-1
TGTGCCAGTAATACAGGGAACACTGAAGCTTTCTTT
CASNTGNTEAFF
>few|TRBJ2-5|TRBD2|TRBV29-1
TGCAGCGTTGACGGACTAGCGGGGGGAGAGACCCAGTACTTC
CSVDGLAGGETQYF
>few|TRBJ1-1|TRBD1|TRBV7-9
TGTGCCAGCCAGGGGGCGGACACTGAAGCTTTCTTT
CASQGADTEAFF
>few|TRBJ2-4|TRBD2|TRBV20-1
TGCAGTGCTAGAGGTAGCGGGGAAAACATTCAGTACTTC
CSARGSGENIQYF
>few|TRBJ2-7|-|TRBV7-8
TGTGCCAGCAGCTCAGAGGGGCTCGAGCAGTACTTC
CASSSEGLEQYF
>-|TRBJ2-7|TRBD2|TRBV6-1
TGTGCCAGCAGTGAAGCGCGGTTGTCAGCGGGGTACTACGAGCAGTACTTC
CASSEARLSAGYYEQYF
>-|TRBJ1-1|-|TRBV4-1
TGCGCCAGCAGCCACAACATCATGAACACTGAAGCTTTCTTT
CASSHNIMNTEAFF
>-|TRBJ1-5|-|TRBV5-8
TGTGCCAGCAACTTTGGGGGTATGAATCAGCCCCAGCATTTT
CASNFGGMNQPQHF
>few|TRBJ2-6|-|TRBV5-5
TGTGCCAGCAGCTTCCGGTCCCAGAGAATGTCTGGGGCCAACGTCCTGACTTTC
CASSFRSQRMSGANVLTF
>few|TRBJ1-5|TRBD1|TRBV7-9
TGTGCCAGCAGCTCCAGCACAGGGGGCAGAATTCAGCCCCAGCATTTT
CASSSSTGGRIQPQHF
>few|TRBJ2-7|TRBD1|TRBV18
TGTGCCAGCTCACCGACCGGGACAGGGGGCGTCGAGCAGTACTTC
CASSPTGTGGVEQYF
>-|TRBJ2-3|TRBD1|TRBV20-1
TGCAGTGCTAGTCAGGGGGCGGCAGATACGCAGTATTTT
CSASQGAADTQYF
>-|TRBJ2-1|TRBD2|TRBV20-1
TGCAGTGCTCAAGCGGGGGGATACAATGAGCAGTTCTTC
CSAQAGGYNEQFF
>few|TRBJ1-2|TRBD1|TRBV11-2
TGTGCCAGCAGCTCACCGAGGGGGCGAATGACTGGCTACACCTTC
CASSSPRGRMTGYTF
>few|TRBJ2-3|-|TRBV12-3/TRBV12-4
TGTGCCAGCAGACATAGGGACTTTTATACAGATACGCAGTATTTT
CASRHRDFYTDTQYF